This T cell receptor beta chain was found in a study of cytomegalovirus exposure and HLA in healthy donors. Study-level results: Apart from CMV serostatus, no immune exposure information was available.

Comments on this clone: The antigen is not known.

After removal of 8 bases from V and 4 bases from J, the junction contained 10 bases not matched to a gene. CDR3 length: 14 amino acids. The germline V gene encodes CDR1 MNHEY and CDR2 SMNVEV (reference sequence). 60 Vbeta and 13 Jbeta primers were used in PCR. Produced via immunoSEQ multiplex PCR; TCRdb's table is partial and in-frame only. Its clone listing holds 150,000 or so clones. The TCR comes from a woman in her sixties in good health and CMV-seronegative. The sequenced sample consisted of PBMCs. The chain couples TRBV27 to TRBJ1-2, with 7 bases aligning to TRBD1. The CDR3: CASSMRDSPYGYTF. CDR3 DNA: TGTGCCAGCTCTATGAGGGACAGCCCCTATGGCTACACCTTC.